This T cell receptor beta chain was sequenced in a study of blood T cell repertoires in COVID-19. In the study overall: There were acute and convalescent COVID-19 samples, and they came from the United States, Italy and Spain.

In germline, CDR1 is SGHTA, CDR2 FQGNSA. V was clipped by 4 bases and J by 13 bases; unmatched bases: 8. CDR3 length: 15 residues. This table comes from immunoSEQ multiplex PCR, and its TCRdb copy is limited to in-frame clones, with some not included. Found here are 100,000 to 150,000 clones, 80% of them singletons; the top ten hold 20% to 25%. The sequence came from a human donor in a cohort sampled during active COVID-19. This chain joins TRBV7-2 and TRBJ2-1; 15 bases align to TRBD2. Material for sequencing was peripheral blood. In nucleotides, the CDR3 is TGTGCCAGCAGCTCAGGGACTAGCGGGGGGACACGTCAGTTCTTC. Translation: CASSSGTSGGTRQFF.